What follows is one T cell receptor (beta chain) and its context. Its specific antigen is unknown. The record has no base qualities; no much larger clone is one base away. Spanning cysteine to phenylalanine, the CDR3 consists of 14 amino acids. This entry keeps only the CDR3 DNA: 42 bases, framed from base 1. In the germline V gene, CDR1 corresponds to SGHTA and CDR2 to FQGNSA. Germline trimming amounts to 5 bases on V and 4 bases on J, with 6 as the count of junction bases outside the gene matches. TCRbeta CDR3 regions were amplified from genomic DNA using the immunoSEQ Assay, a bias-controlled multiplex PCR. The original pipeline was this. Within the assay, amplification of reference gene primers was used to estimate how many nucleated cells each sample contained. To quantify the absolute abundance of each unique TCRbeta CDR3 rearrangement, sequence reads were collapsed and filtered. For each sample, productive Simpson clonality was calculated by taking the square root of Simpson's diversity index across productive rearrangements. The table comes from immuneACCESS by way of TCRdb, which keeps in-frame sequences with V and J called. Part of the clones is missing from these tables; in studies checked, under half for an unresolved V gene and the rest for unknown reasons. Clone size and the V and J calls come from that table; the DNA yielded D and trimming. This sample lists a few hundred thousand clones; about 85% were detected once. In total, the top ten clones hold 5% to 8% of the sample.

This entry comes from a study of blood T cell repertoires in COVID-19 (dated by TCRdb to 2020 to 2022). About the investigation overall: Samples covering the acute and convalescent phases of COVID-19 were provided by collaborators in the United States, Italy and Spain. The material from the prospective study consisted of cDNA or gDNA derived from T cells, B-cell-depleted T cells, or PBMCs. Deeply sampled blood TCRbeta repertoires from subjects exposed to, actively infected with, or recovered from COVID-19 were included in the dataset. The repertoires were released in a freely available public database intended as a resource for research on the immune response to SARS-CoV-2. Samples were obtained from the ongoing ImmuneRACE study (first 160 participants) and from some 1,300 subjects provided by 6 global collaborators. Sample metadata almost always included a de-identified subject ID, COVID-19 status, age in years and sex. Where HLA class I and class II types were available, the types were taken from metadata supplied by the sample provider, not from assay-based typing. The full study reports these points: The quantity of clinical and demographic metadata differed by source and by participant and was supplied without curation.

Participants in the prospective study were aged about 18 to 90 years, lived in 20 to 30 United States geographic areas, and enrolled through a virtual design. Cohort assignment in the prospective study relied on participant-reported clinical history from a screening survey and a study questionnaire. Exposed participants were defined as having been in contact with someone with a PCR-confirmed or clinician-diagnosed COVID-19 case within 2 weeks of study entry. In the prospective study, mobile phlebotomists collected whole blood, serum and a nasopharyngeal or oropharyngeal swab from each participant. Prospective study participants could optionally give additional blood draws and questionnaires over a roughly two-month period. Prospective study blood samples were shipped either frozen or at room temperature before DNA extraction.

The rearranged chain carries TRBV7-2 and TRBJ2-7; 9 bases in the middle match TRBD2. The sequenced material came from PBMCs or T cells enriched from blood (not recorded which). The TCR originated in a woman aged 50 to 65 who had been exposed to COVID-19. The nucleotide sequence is TGTGCCAGCAGCCCTAGCGGGGCAAGATACGAGCAGTACTTC. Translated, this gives CASSPSGARYEQYF. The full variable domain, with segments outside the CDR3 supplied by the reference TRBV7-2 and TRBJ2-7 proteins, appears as GAGVSQSPSNKVTEKGKDVELRCDPISGHTALYWYRQSLGQGLEFLIYFQGNSAPDKSGLPSDRFSAERTGGSVSTLTIQRTQQEDSAVYLCASSPSGARYEQYFGPGTRLTVT.